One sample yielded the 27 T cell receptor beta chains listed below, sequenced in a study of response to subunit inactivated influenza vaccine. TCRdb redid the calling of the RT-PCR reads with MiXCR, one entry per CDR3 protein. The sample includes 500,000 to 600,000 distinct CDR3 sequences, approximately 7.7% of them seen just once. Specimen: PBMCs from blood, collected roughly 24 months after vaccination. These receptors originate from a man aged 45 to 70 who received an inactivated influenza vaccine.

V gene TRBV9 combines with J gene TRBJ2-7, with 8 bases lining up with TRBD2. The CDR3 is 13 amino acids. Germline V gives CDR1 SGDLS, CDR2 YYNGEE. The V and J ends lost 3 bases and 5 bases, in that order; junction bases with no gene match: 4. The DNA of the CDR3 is TGTGCCAGCAGCGAGGGACTAGGGGACGAGCAGTACTTC. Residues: CASSEGLGDEQYF.

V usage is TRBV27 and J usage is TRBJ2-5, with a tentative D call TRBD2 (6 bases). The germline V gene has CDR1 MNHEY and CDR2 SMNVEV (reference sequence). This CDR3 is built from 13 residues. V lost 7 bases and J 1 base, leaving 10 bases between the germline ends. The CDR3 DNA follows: TGTGCCAGCAAGGAGGGACTCCAAGAGACCCAGTACTTC. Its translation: CASKEGLQETQYF.

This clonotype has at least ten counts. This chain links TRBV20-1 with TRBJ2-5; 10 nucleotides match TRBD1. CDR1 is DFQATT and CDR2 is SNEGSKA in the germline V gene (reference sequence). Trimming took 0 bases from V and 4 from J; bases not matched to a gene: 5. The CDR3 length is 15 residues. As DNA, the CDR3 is TGCAGTGCTAGAGACCGGGACAGGGGAGTAGAGACCCAGTACTTC. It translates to CSARDRDRGVETQYF.

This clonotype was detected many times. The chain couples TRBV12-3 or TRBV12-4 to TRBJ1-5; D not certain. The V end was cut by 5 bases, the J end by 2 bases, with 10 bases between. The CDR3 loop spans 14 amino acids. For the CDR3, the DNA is TGTGCCAGCAGTCTCTCTTGGGGCAATCAGCCCCAGCATTTT. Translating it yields CASSLSWGNQPQHF.

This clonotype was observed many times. The CDR3 region is CATTRSVGNTGELFF. CDR3 bases: TGTGCCACCACGCGAAGTGTAGGGAACACCGGGGAGCTGTTTTTT. The chain has TRBV15 and TRBJ2-2; no firm D call. The CDR3 extends over 15 amino acids. CDR1 and CDR2 (germline): LNHNV, YYDKDF (reference sequence). The V end lost 7 bases, the J end lost 1 base, and 13 bases lay between the germline ends. Complete variable domain (other parts from reference TRBV15 and TRBJ2-2): DAMVIQNPRYQVTQFGKPVTLSCSQTLNHNVMYWYQQKSSQAPKLLFHYYDKDFNNEADTPDNFQSRRPNTSFCFLDIRSPGLGDTAMYLCATTRSVGNTGELFFGEGSRLTVL.

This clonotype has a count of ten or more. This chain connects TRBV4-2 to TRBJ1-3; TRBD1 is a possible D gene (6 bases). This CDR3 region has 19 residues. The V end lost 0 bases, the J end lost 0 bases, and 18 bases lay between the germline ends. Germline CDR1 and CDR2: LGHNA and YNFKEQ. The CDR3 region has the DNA TGTGCCAGCAGCCAAGATAGGGCATTGGGGGCCTTCTCTGGAAACACCATATATTTT. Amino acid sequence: CASSQDRALGAFSGNTIYF.

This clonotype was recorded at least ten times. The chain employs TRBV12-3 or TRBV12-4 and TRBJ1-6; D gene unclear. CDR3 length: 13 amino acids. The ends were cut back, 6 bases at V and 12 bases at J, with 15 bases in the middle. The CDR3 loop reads CASRELDPGPLHF. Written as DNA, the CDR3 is TGTGCCAGCAGGGAACTTGACCCAGGACCCCTCCACTTT.

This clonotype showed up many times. CDR3 in amino acids: CASSPGSSYNSPLHF. CDR3 nucleotides: TGTGCCAGCAGCCCAGGGAGCTCCTATAATTCACCCCTCCACTTT. This chain uses TRBV7-9 with TRBJ1-6, with D maybe TRBD1 (5 bases). Trimming pared 5 bases from V and 0 bases from J, leaving 8 bases between. The CDR3 has 15 amino acids. Germline assignment: CDR1 SEHNR and CDR2 FQNEAQ (reference sequence).

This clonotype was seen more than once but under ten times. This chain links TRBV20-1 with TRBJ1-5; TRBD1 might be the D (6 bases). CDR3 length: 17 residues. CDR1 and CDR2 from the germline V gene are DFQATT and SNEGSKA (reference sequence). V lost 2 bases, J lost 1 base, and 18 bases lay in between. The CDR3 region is CSARPQGGIGSNQPQHF. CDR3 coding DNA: TGCAGTGCTAGACCACAGGGAGGTATAGGGAGCAATCAGCCCCAGCATTTT.

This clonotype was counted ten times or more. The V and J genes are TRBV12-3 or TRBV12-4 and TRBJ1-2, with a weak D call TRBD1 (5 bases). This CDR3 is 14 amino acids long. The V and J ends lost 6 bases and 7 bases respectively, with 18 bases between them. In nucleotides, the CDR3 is TGTGCCAGCAGGGCGACCGGGACCCGCCTTGGCTACACCTTC. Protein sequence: CASRATGTRLGYTF.

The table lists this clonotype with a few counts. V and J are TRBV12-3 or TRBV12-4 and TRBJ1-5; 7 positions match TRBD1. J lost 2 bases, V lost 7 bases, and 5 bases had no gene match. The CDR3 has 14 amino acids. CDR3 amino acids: CASKDRAGNQPQHF. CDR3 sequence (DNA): TGTGCCAGCAAAGACAGGGCGGGCAATCAGCCCCAGCATTTT.

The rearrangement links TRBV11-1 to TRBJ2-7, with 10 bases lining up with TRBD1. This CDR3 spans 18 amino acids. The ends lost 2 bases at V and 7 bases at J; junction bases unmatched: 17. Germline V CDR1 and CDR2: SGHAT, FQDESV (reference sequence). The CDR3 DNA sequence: TGTGCCAGCAGCTTACCGCCACTCACCGGGACAGGGGCTGTTGAGCAGTACTTC. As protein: CASSLPPLTGTGAVEQYF.

CDR3 residues: CASSPGTSGTRNEQFF. CDR3 DNA sequence: TGTGCCAGCAGCCCGGGGACTAGCGGGACCCGGAATGAGCAGTTCTTC. V gene TRBV11-2 combines with J gene TRBJ2-1; TRBD2 matches at 13 bases. The CDR3 contains 16 residues. Germline values: CDR1 SGHAT, CDR2 FQNNGV. V shed 5 bases and J 7 bases; nucleotides not matched to a gene: 8.

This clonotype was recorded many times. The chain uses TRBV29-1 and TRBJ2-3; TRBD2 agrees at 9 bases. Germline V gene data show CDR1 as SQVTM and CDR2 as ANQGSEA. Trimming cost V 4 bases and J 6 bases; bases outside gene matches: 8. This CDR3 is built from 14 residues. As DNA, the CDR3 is TGCAGCGTTGTCTCCGGGACTAGCATGGATACGCAGTATTTT. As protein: CSVVSGTSMDTQYF.

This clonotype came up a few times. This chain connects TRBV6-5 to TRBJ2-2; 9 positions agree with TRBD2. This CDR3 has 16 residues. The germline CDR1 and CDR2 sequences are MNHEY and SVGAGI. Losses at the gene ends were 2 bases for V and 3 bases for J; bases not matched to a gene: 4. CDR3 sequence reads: CASSYGGGVHTGELFF. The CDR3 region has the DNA TGTGCCAGCAGTTACGGCGGGGGGGTACACACCGGGGAGCTGTTTTTT.

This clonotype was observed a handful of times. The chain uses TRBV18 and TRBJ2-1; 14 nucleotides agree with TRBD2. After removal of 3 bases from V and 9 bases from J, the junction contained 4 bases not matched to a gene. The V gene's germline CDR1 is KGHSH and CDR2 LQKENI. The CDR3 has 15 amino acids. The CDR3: CASSPTSGRATEQFF. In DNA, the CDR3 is TGTGCCAGCTCACCGACTAGCGGGAGGGCCACTGAGCAGTTCTTC.

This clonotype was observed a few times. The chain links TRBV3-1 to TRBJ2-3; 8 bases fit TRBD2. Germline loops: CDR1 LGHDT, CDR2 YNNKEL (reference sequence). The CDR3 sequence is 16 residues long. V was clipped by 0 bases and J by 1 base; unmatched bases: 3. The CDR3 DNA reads TGTGCCAGCAGCCAAGAAGCGGGAGCTGGCACAGATACGCAGTATTTT. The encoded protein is CASSQEAGAGTDTQYF.

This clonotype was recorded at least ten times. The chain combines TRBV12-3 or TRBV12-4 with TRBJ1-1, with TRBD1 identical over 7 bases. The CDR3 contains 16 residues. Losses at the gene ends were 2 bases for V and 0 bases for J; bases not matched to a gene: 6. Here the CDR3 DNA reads TGTGCCAGCAGTTTATCCAGGGGGGGCATGAACACTGAAGCTTTCTTT. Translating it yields CASSLSRGGMNTEAFF.

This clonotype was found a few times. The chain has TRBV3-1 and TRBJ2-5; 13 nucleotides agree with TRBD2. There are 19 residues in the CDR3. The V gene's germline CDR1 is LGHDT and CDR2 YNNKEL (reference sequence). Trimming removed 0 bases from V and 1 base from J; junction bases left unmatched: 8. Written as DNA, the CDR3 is TGTGCCAGCAGCCAAGATCGGACTAGCGGGGGAGATTTCCAAGAGACCCAGTACTTC. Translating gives CASSQDRTSGGDFQETQYF.

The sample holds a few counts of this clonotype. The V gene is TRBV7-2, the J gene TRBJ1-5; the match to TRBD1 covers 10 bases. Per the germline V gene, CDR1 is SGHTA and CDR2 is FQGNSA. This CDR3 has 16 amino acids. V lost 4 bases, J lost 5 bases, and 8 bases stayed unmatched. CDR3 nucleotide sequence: TGTGCCAGCAGCTCACCCTGGACAGGGGGGGATCAGCCCCAGCATTTT. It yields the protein CASSSPWTGGDQPQHF.

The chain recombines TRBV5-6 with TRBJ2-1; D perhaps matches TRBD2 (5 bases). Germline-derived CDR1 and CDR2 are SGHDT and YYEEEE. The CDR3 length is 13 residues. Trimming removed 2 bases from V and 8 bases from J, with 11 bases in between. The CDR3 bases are TGTGCCAGCAGCTTCGGGGTTACGGATGAGCAGTTCTTC. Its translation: CASSFGVTDEQFF.

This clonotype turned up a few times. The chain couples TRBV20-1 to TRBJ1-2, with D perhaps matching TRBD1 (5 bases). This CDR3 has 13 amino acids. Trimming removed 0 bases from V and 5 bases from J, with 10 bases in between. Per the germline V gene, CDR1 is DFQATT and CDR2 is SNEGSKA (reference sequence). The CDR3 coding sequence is TGCAGTGCTAGAGATGAGGGGAATTATGGCTACACCTTC. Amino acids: CSARDEGNYGYTF.

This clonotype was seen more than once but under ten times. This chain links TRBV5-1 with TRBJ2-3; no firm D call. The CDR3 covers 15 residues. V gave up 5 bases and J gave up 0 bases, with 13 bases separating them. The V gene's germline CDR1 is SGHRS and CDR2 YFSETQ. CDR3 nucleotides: TGCGCCAGCAGGGCCTTGCCGCAGAGCACAGATACGCAGTATTTT. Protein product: CASRALPQSTDTQYF.

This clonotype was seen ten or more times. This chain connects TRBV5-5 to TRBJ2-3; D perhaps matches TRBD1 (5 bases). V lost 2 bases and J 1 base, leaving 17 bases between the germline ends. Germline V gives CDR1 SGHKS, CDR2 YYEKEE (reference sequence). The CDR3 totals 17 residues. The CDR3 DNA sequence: TGTGCCAGCAGCTTATCCCTCCAGGGATTGGGCACAGATACGCAGTATTTT. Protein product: CASSLSLQGLGTDTQYF.

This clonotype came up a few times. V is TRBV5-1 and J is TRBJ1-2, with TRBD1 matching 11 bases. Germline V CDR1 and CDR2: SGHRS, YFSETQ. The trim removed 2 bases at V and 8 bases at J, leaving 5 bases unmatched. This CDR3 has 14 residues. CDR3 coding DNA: TGCGCCAGCAGCTTTGGACAGGGGGCTCGCGGCTACACCTTC. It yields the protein CASSFGQGARGYTF.

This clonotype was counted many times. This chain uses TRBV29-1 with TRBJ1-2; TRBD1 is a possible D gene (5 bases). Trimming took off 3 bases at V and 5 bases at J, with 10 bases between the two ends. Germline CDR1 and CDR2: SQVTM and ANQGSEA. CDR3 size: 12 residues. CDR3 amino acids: CSVDVREYGYTF. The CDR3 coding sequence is TGCAGCGTTGACGTCAGGGAGTATGGCTACACCTTC.

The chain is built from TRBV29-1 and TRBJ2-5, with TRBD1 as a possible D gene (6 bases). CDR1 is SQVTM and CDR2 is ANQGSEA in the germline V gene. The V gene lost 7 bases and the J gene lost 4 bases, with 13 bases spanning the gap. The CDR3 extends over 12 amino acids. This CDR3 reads CSGYRDTETQYF. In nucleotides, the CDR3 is TGCAGCGGGTACCGGGACACAGAGACCCAGTACTTC.